The 31 T cell receptor beta chains below come from one sample, sequenced in a study of blood T cell repertoires in COVID-19. The method was immunoSEQ multiplex PCR; TCRdb's version includes in-frame clones alone and lacks a portion of them. The data show roughly 250,000 clones, 92% seen once. The sample consisted of peripheral blood. The receptors were sampled from a man aged 25-40 years with COVID-19, enrolled during active disease.

This chain links TRBV2 with TRBJ1-4; tentative D call: TRBD1 (5 bases). The germline CDR1 and CDR2 sequences are SNHLY and FYNNEI. The length of the CDR3 is 15 residues. V was trimmed by 0 bases and J by 6 bases, leaving 11 bases between them. The CDR3: CASSEARGRDEKLFF. As DNA, the CDR3 is TGTGCCAGCAGTGAAGCGCGGGGCAGAGATGAAAAACTGTTTTTT.

The rearrangement links TRBV4-2 to TRBJ2-4; TRBD2 is a possible D gene (6 bases). Germline lookup yields CDR1 LGHNA and CDR2 YNFKEQ. This CDR3 is 15 amino acids long. V was shortened by 0 bases and J by 0 bases, with 6 bases between the two germline ends. CDR3 in amino acids: CASSQEGLAKNIQYF. CDR3 bases: TGTGCCAGCAGCCAAGAGGGACTAGCCAAAAACATTCAGTACTTC.

The chain carries TRBV24-1 and TRBJ1-5; 9 bases map to TRBD1. Per the germline V gene, CDR1 is KGHDR and CDR2 is SFDVKD. J gave up 4 bases and V 0 bases, and 12 bases lay outside the gene matches. This CDR3 region has 19 residues. For the CDR3, the DNA is TGTGCCACCAGTGATTTGCACTTTGGGGACAGGGTAGAGAATCAGCCCCAGCATTTT. It codes for CATSDLHFGDRVENQPQHF.

This clone was observed once. The rearrangement links TRBV12-3 or TRBV12-4 to TRBJ1-2; a possible D gene is TRBD1 (6 bases). V was pared by 7 bases and J by 6 bases, with 15 bases between. This CDR3 spans 13 amino acids. The CDR3 coding sequence is TGTGCCAGCACCCTGCGGGGGCCAGATGGCTACACCTTC. It translates to CASTLRGPDGYTF.

The genes are TRBV5-4 and TRBJ1-2; 10 bases agree with TRBD1. CDR3 length: 16 residues. In germline, CDR1 is SGHNT, CDR2 YYREEE (reference sequence). The V gene end was trimmed by 0 bases and the J gene end by 3 bases; junction bases not matched to a gene: 5. This chain's CDR3 is CASSLGFGQGDYGYTF. The CDR3 nucleotides read TGTGCCAGCAGCTTGGGATTTGGACAGGGGGACTATGGCTACACCTTC.

The V gene is TRBV2, the J gene TRBJ2-5, with TRBD2 matching over 12 bases. With 8 bases clipped from V and 3 bases from J, the junction kept 10 bases outside the gene matches. Germline CDR1 SNHLY, CDR2 FYNNEI. The CDR3 length is 16 residues. The DNA of the CDR3 is TGTGCCAGCCGGACCGGGACTAGCGGGCTTGAAGAGACCCAGTACTTC. It translates to CASRTGTSGLEETQYF.

The rearrangement joins TRBV5-6 to TRBJ1-6, with D unclear. Trimming took off 4 bases at V and 6 bases at J, with 17 bases between the two ends. The CDR3 runs 16 residues. Germline CDR1 SGHDT, CDR2 YYEEEE. CDR3 protein: CASSATRGAFNSPLHF. The CDR3 DNA is TGTGCCAGCAGCGCAACCCGCGGCGCCTTTAATTCACCCCTCCACTTT. The entire variable domain, with the rest obtained from reference TRBV5-6 and TRBJ1-6, is as follows: DAGVTQSPTHLIKTRGQQVTLRCSPKSGHDTVSWYQQALGQGPQFIFQYYEEEERQRGNFPDRFSGHQFPNYSSELNVNALLLGDSALYLCASSATRGAFNSPLHFGNGTRLTVT.

The chain is built from TRBV5-4 and TRBJ1-2; perhaps TRBD1 as D (6 bases). V lost 5 bases and J 5 bases, leaving 16 bases between the germline ends. The CDR3 contains 14 residues. Germline V CDR1 and CDR2: SGHNT, YYREEE (reference sequence). CDR3 protein: CASRFRQVDYGYTF. CDR3 coding DNA: TGTGCCAGCAGATTTCGACAGGTAGATTATGGCTACACCTTC.

The V and J genes are TRBV28 and TRBJ2-7; TRBD1 aligns across 7 bases. The V gene end was trimmed by 5 bases and the J gene end by 7 bases; junction bases not matched to a gene: 5. The germline gives CDR1 MDHEN, CDR2 SYDVKM. The CDR3 is 12 residues long. The CDR3 sequence: CASSADRREQYF. The CDR3 DNA is TGTGCCAGCAGTGCGGACAGGCGGGAGCAGTACTTC. Full variable domain (rest looked up from reference TRBV28 and TRBJ2-7): DVKVTQSSRYLVKRTGEKVFLECVQDMDHENMFWYRQDPGLGLRLIYFSYDVKMKEKGDIPEGYSVSREKKERFSLILESASTNQTSMYLCASSADRREQYFGPGTRLTVT.

CDR3 amino acids: CASSPGDRDPTNEKLFF. Written as DNA, the CDR3 is TGTGCCAGCTCACCAGGTGACAGGGACCCAACTAATGAAAAACTGTTTTTT. The genes are TRBV18 and TRBJ1-4; 7 positions agree with TRBD1. The CDR3 length is 17 residues. Looked up from germline, CDR1 is KGHSH and CDR2 is LQKENI. J gave up 0 bases and V 2 bases, and 6 bases lay outside the gene matches.

The chain links TRBV5-1 to TRBJ2-1; 10 bases map to TRBD2. The CDR3 consists of 16 residues. CDR1 is SGHRS and CDR2 is YFSETQ in the germline V gene. The junction had 7 bases not matched to a gene; V was cut back by 3 bases and J by 4 bases. The CDR3 reads CASSSSSGGRYNEQFF. The CDR3 DNA reads as TGCGCCAGCAGCTCCTCTAGCGGGGGCCGTTACAATGAGCAGTTCTTC.

This rearrangement joins TRBV9 to TRBJ2-1; perhaps TRBD1 as D (6 bases). V was clipped by 0 bases and J by 5 bases, with 12 bases between them. The CDR3 is made up of 15 amino acids. In germline, CDR1 is SGDLS, CDR2 YYNGEE. CDR3 nucleotide sequence: TGTGCCAGCAGCGTAGATGTGGGGGCCCACAATGAGCAGTTCTTC. Encoded protein: CASSVDVGAHNEQFF.

The chain has TRBV5-4 and TRBJ1-3; 10 bases fit TRBD1. Germline V gene lookup returns CDR1 SGHNT and CDR2 YYREEE (reference sequence). The CDR3 sequence is 14 residues long. V gave up 6 bases and J gave up 5 bases; unmatched junction bases: 5. For the CDR3, the DNA is TGTGCCAGCACCCGACAGGGGGCAAGAAACACCATATATTTT. Translated: CASTRQGARNTIYF. The complete variable domain, with remaining parts taken from reference TRBV5-4 and TRBJ1-3, reads ETGVTQSPTHLIKTRGQQVTLRCSSQSGHNTVSWYQQALGQGPQFIFQYYREEENGRGNFPPRFSGLQFPNYSSELNVNALELDDSALYLCASTRQGARNTIYFGEGSWLTVV.

The V call is TRBV10-2, the J call TRBJ1-1, with TRBD1 matching over 12 bases. The CDR3 length is 14 residues. V shed 4 bases, J shed 7 bases, and the junction held 4 bases outside the gene matches. CDR1 and CDR2 from the germline V gene are WSHSY and SAAADI. As DNA, the CDR3 is TGCGCCAGCAGTGTCGGGACAGGGGGCGTTGAAGCTTTCTTT. Its translation: CASSVGTGGVEAFF.

The chain has TRBV3-1 (or the pseudogene TRBV3-2) and TRBJ2-7; 7 bases agree with TRBD1. The ends lost 6 bases at V and 2 bases at J; junction bases unmatched: 4. Germline CDR1 and CDR2: LGHDT and YNNKEL (reference sequence). The CDR3 runs to 13 residues. CDR3 sequence: CASSHGQAYEQYF. The CDR3 region has the DNA TGTGCCAGCAGTCACGGACAGGCCTACGAGCAGTACTTC.

V gene TRBV2 combines with J gene TRBJ2-2; 9 bases agree with TRBD1. The ends lost 8 bases at V and 0 bases at J; junction bases unmatched: 4. The germline V gene encodes CDR1 SNHLY and CDR2 FYNNEI. The CDR3 is 15 amino acids. The DNA for the CDR3 is TGTGCCAGCCGGGACAGGGCCTCGAACACCGGGGAGCTGTTTTTT. Translating it yields CASRDRASNTGELFF.

The chain links TRBV9 to TRBJ1-2; 10 bases agree with TRBD1. The CDR3 extends over 15 amino acids. Germline trimming cut 0 bases from V and 6 bases from J; bases unmatched to any gene: 5. CDR1 is SGDLS, CDR2 YYNGEE, per germline. In nucleotides, the CDR3 is TGTGCCAGCAGCGTAGAAACCGGGACAGGGGATGGCTACACCTTC. Amino acids: CASSVETGTGDGYTF.

The V gene is TRBV19, the J gene TRBJ1-1; maybe TRBD1 (5 bases). Trimming pared 7 bases from V and 3 bases from J, leaving 21 bases between. CDR1 and CDR2 (germline): LNHDA, SQIVND (reference sequence). This CDR3 has 16 residues. The CDR3 bases are TGTGCCAGTACCCGGGGGATGGGGAGTCTGGACACTGAAGCTTTCTTT. Its protein product is CASTRGMGSLDTEAFF.

The rearrangement links TRBV5-1 to TRBJ2-7; D not resolved. Germline V gene data show CDR1 as SGHRS and CDR2 as YFSETQ. V dropped 0 bases and J dropped 1 base, with 11 bases sitting between them. The CDR3 contains 15 residues. CDR3 in amino acids: CASSLEYQESYEQYF. The CDR3 DNA is TGCGCCAGCAGCTTGGAATATCAGGAATCCTACGAGCAGTACTTC.

The chain joins TRBV18 to TRBJ1-6, with 7 bases fitting TRBD1. The germline V gene encodes CDR1 KGHSH and CDR2 LQKENI. CDR3 length: 15 residues. V lost 3 bases, J lost 7 bases, and 6 bases stayed unmatched. The DNA of the CDR3 is TGTGCCAGCTCACCCCTGGGACAGCGAAATTCACCCCTCCACTTT. Translated: CASSPLGQRNSPLHF.

This chain links TRBV6-5 with TRBJ2-7, with D maybe TRBD1 (6 bases). Trimming took 6 bases from V and 13 from J, leaving 19 bases between them. Germline CDR1 is MNHEY and CDR2 is SVGAGI. The CDR3 sequence is 12 residues long. The CDR3 DNA sequence: TGTGCCAGCAGGCCCCCAGGGGAACCCCTTTACTTC. The encoded protein is CASRPPGEPLYF.

This sequence joins TRBV3-1 (or the pseudogene TRBV3-2) and TRBJ1-6; the D gene is possibly TRBD1 (5 bases). Germline V CDR1 and CDR2: LGHDT, YNNKEL (reference sequence). V lost 0 bases to trimming and J lost 8 bases, with 14 bases between them. This CDR3 has 16 amino acids. The CDR3 region has the DNA TGTGCCAGCAGCCAAGAAGTTCAGGGAATAGATTCACCCCTCCACTTT. It is translated as CASSQEVQGIDSPLHF.

This sequence joins TRBV29-1 and TRBJ2-7, with a possible D match to TRBD1 (6 bases). The germline V and J ends were trimmed by 5 bases and 3 bases, with 14 bases remaining between them. The CDR3 runs to 13 residues. The germline V gene encodes CDR1 SQVTM and CDR2 ANQGSEA. The CDR3 region is CSVTNREDYEQYF. CDR3 bases: TGCAGCGTTACAAACAGGGAAGACTACGAGCAGTACTTC.

The chain employs TRBV3-1 (or the pseudogene TRBV3-2) and TRBJ1-6, with 8 bases that match TRBD1. The CDR3 totals 16 residues. Trimming at V came to 8 bases and at J to 6 bases, leaving 12 bases not matched to a gene. CDR1 is LGHDT, CDR2 YNNKEL, per germline (reference sequence). CDR3 bases: TGTGCCAGCCAACCAGGGACAGGAGGGTTTAATTCACCCCTCCACTTT. Residues: CASQPGTGGFNSPLHF.

The J gene is TRBJ2-1, the V gene TRBV19, with TRBD2 matching over 9 bases. Germline V gene data show CDR1 as LNHDA and CDR2 as SQIVND (reference sequence). CDR3 length: 13 residues. V lost 9 bases to trimming and J lost 3 bases; unmatched junction nucleotides: 3. The CDR3 sequence is CASAAGGYNEQFF. CDR3 coding DNA: TGTGCCAGCGCAGCGGGGGGCTACAATGAGCAGTTCTTC.

V usage is TRBV10-3 and J usage is TRBJ1-2; D perhaps matches TRBD1 (5 bases). Looked up from germline, CDR1 is ENHRY and CDR2 is SYGVKD. The CDR3 spans 12 residues. The V gene lost 10 bases and the J gene lost 4 bases, with 13 bases spanning the gap. This CDR3 is CATDSNSYGYTF. The CDR3, as DNA: TGTGCCACCGACAGTAATTCCTATGGCTACACCTTC.

This clone was detected once. The V and J genes are TRBV7-9 and TRBJ1-6; 8 nucleotides match TRBD1. The ends lost 4 bases at V and 10 bases at J; junction bases unmatched: 6. The CDR3 is 14 residues long. Germline CDR1 SEHNR, CDR2 FQNEAQ (reference sequence). Here the CDR3 reads CASSSTGVESPLHF. In DNA, the CDR3 is TGTGCCAGCAGCTCGACAGGGGTGGAATCACCCCTCCACTTT. Supplemented by reference TRBV7-9 and TRBJ1-6, the full variable domain reads DTGVSQNPRHKITKRGQNVTFRCDPISEHNRLYWYRQTLGQGPEFLTYFQNEAQLEKSRLLSDRFSAERPKGSFSTLEIQRTEQGDSAMYLCASSSTGVESPLHFGNGTRLTVT.

V gene TRBV11-2 combines with J gene TRBJ2-3; D call uncertain. Germline values: CDR1 SGHAT, CDR2 FQNNGV. V lost 2 bases and J lost 4, with 10 bases in between. This CDR3 is built from 14 residues. DNA for the CDR3: TGTGCCAGCAGCTTATCGAGGAGAGCAGATACGCAGTATTTT. It is translated as CASSLSRRADTQYF.

The chain has TRBV18 and TRBJ2-1, with TRBD1 matching 8 bases. With 1 base clipped from V and 9 bases from J, the junction kept 5 bases outside the gene matches. This CDR3 region has 14 residues. The germline gives CDR1 KGHSH, CDR2 LQKENI. CDR3 nucleotides: TGTGCCAGCTCACCACAAGGACAGGGCGGTGAGCAGTTCTTC. It yields the protein CASSPQGQGGEQFF.

The V call is TRBV14, the J call TRBJ1-1, with 7 bases aligning to TRBD1. CDR3 length: 16 amino acids. Germline CDR1 is SGHDN and CDR2 is FVKESK. Trimming took 1 base from V and 5 from J; bases not matched to a gene: 10. As DNA, the CDR3 is TGTGCCAGCAGCCAAGCCCGCACAGGCAGGGGGACTGAAGCTTTCTTT. This sequence encodes CASSQARTGRGTEAFF.

V is TRBV4-1 and J is TRBJ1-6; possibly TRBD1 for D (6 bases). This CDR3 contains 15 residues. Per germline, CDR1 MGHRA and CDR2 YSYEKL. Trimming removed 6 bases at V and 14 bases at J, with 23 bases between. Here the CDR3 reads CASRPPGHGSPALHF. Here the CDR3 DNA reads TGCGCCAGCAGACCACCGGGACACGGCTCCCCGGCCCTCCACTTT.